This T cell receptor beta chain was observed in a study of blood T cell repertoires in COVID-19. Method: immunoSEQ multiplex PCR; TCRdb's copy keeps in-frame clones and lacks some. Altogether some 50,000 clones are present, approximately 83% being singletons, with the ten largest covering 8% to 10%. The CDR3 spans 20 residues. The germline V gene encodes CDR1 SGHRS and CDR2 YFSETQ. V lost 0 bases to trimming and J lost 0 bases; unmatched junction nucleotides: 16. The J gene is TRBJ2-7, the V gene TRBV5-1; 9 bases map to TRBD2. The specimen sequenced was peripheral blood. This receptor was obtained from a man older than 75 in a cohort sampled during active COVID-19. In nucleotides, the CDR3 is TGCGCCAGCAGCTTGGTTCCAGCGGGGGGCCGGGGGTATAGCTCCTACGAGCAGTACTTC. It translates to CASSLVPAGGRGYSSYEQYF.